The rows below give T cell receptor beta chains drawn from one sample of a study of blood T cell repertoires in COVID-19. Measured with immunoSEQ multiplex PCR; TCRdb has only the in-frame clones, and not every one. Found here are around 130,000 clones, 86% of them singletons; the top ten hold about 2.3%. Sample: PBMCs or T cells enriched from blood (not recorded which). These receptors all stem from a woman aged 50 to 65 who had recovered from COVID-19. The CDR3 runs from the conserved cysteine through the conserved F or W. A D gene is named only where the DNA matches it firmly. Clone size appears in some rows only: once, few, many, or a class for an expanded clone.

v_gene	j_gene	abundance	d_gene	CDR3nt	CDR3aa
TRBV24-1	TRBJ2-7	.	.	TGTGCCACGTCAGGGAACTACGAGCAGTACTTC	CATSGNYEQYF
TRBV11-2	TRBJ2-3	once	TRBD1	TGTGCCAGCAGCCCTGGACAGGGGGCAAGTCATACGCAGTATTTT	CASSPGQGASHTQYF
TRBV29-1	TRBJ2-7	.	TRBD1	TGCAGCGTTGAACCCGGACAGGGACGGTACGAGCAGTACTTC	CSVEPGQGRYEQYF
TRBV5-8	TRBJ2-7	.	.	TGTGCCAGCAGCTTGAGACGTCTGAACAGGGACGAGCAGTACTTC	CASSLRRLNRDEQYF
TRBV7-8	TRBJ2-1	.	TRBD1	TGTGCCAGCAGCTTAGTGGGACAGGGGAATGAGCAGTTCTTC	CASSLVGQGNEQFF
TRBV5-1	TRBJ1-6	.	.	TGCGCCAGCAGCCCGCGGCCCACTACTTCGGGTAATTCACCCCTCCACTTT	CASSPRPTTSGNSPLHF
TRBV9	TRBJ2-5	.	TRBD1	TGTGCCAGCAGCGTAGCTGGACAGGGAGAAGAGACCCAGTACTTC	CASSVAGQGEETQYF
TRBV4-1	TRBJ1-5	.	.	TGCGCCAGCAGCCAAGATAGTAGCGCTAATACTCAGCCCCAGCATTTT	CASSQDSSANTQPQHF
TRBV29-1	TRBJ2-7	.	.	TGCAGCGTTGAAGATCGGTCCTCCTACGAGCAGTACTTC	CSVEDRSSYEQYF
TRBV24-1	TRBJ2-1	.	.	TGTGCCACCAGTGATCCACGACAGCCCTTCCCTAATGAGCAGTTCTTC	CATSDPRQPFPNEQFF
TRBV12-5	TRBJ2-1	.	.	TGTGCTAGTGGTTTGGCCGGGAACAATGAGCAGTTCTTC	CASGLAGNNEQFF
TRBV6-2/TRBV6-3	TRBJ1-5	.	TRBD1	TGTGCCAGCAGTGACGACAGGGAAGTTTTCGGCAATCAGCCCCAGCATTTT	CASSDDREVFGNQPQHF
TRBV27	TRBJ1-6	.	.	TGTGCCAGCAGTGCCGGGAGGGTAACCTATAATTCACCCCTCCACTTT	CASSAGRVTYNSPLHF
TRBV7-8	TRBJ2-5	.	TRBD1	TGTGCCAGCAGCTTAGGAGGGACAGCTCAAGAGACCCAGTACTTC	CASSLGGTAQETQYF
TRBV5-5	TRBJ2-7	.	.	TGTGCCAGCAGCTGGCTGACCTACGAGCAGTACTTC	CASSWLTYEQYF
TRBV3-1/TRBV3-2	TRBJ2-5	.	.	TGTGCCAGCAGCCGACCCACCATGGGGACACAAGAGACCCAGTACTTC	CASSRPTMGTQETQYF
TRBV4-2	TRBJ1-5	.	.	TGTGCCAGCAGCCAAGACGCGGGAGGGGCCTATAGCAATCAGCCCCAGCATTTT	CASSQDAGGAYSNQPQHF
TRBV19	TRBJ1-5	.	.	TGTGCCAGTACCCCCTTTAGCAATCAGCCCCAGCATTTT	CASTPFSNQPQHF
TRBV5-8	TRBJ1-1	once	TRBD1	TGTGCCAGCAGCTTGATCCCCTCAGGGGGAGCTTTCTTT	CASSLIPSGGAFF
TRBV10-3	TRBJ1-5	.	.	TGTGCCATCAGTTCCATGGACAGAAATAGCAATCAGCCCCAGCATTTT	CAISSMDRNSNQPQHF
TRBV7-2	TRBJ1-2	.	TRBD1	TGTGCCAGCAGCCCAAACGTGGACAGGGGGAACTATGGCTACACCTTC	CASSPNVDRGNYGYTF
TRBV5-6	TRBJ1-4	.	.	TGTGCCAGCAGCTTGGCGGGGATGGCTAATGAAAAACTGTTTTTT	CASSLAGMANEKLFF
TRBV19	TRBJ2-6	.	.	TGTGCCAGTAGTATGATGGCCCCTCCTGGGGCCAACGTCCTGACTTTC	CASSMMAPPGANVLTF
TRBV5-4	TRBJ2-5	.	TRBD2	TGTGCCAGCAGCCGGGAGGTGGAAGAGACCCAGTACTTC	CASSREVEETQYF
TRBV19	TRBJ1-4	.	.	TGTGCCAGTAGTCCGGGAAAGAGTTCCGACTTTGAAAAACTGTTTTTT	CASSPGKSSDFEKLFF
TRBV27	TRBJ2-2	.	.	TGTGCCAGCAGTTTGCAGGGGACCGGGGAGCTGTTTTTT	CASSLQGTGELFF
TRBV9	TRBJ2-1	.	.	TGTGCCAGCAGCGTAGGTGGAGGCGCCTACAATGAGCAGTTCTTC	CASSVGGGAYNEQFF
TRBV29-1	TRBJ2-1	.	.	TGCAGCTGGCAGGAAAGCTCCTACAATGAGCAGTTCTTC	CSWQESSYNEQFF
TRBV5-8	TRBJ1-1	once	TRBD1	TGTGCCAGCAGTTGGGACAGGGGGCTTCTGAACACTGAAGCTTTCTTT	CASSWDRGLLNTEAFF
TRBV19	TRBJ2-1	.	.	TGTGCCAGTAGGGGGGCATCCTACAATGAGCAGTTCTTC	CASRGASYNEQFF
TRBV7-2	TRBJ2-7	.	TRBD1	TGTGCCAGCAGCTTAACTGGGGACAGATGGCAGTACTTC	CASSLTGDRWQYF
TRBV27	TRBJ2-7	.	TRBD2	TGTGCCAGCAGTCCGGGAACGGGACTAACGTTCTACGAGCAGTACTTC	CASSPGTGLTFYEQYF
TRBV24-1	TRBJ1-2	few	TRBD1	TGTGCCACCAGTGATCCGGGACAGGGGGCTCCTTTCGCCTTC	CATSDPGQGAPFAF
TRBV7-2	TRBJ1-2	.	TRBD1	TGTGCCAGCAGCCCGGGACAGGGGGCCCACTATGGCTACACCTTC	CASSPGQGAHYGYTF
TRBV5-1	TRBJ2-6	.	.	TGCGCCAGCAGCCCCCAGGGGACCTTCTCTGGGGCCAACGTCCTGACTTTC	CASSPQGTFSGANVLTF
TRBV2	TRBJ2-3	.	TRBD2	TGTGCCAGCAGTGAAGCCCACGTTGTGACTAGCGGGGGGTATACGCAGTATTTT	CASSEAHVVTSGGYTQYF
TRBV2	TRBJ2-2	.	TRBD1	TGTGCCAGCAGCGACAGGGCAGGGGAGCTGTTTTTT	CASSDRAGELFF
TRBV11-3	TRBJ1-3	few	.	TGTGCCAGCAGCTTAGGCGGGTCGGGAAACACCATATATTTT	CASSLGGSGNTIYF
TRBV6-2/TRBV6-3	TRBJ2-5	.	.	TGTGCCAGCAGTGACCCCGCCCCGGACAGTTTGGAGACCCAGTACTTC	CASSDPAPDSLETQYF
TRBV10-3	TRBJ2-7	.	.	TGTGCCATCGACGGTCCCGGAGGAGAGCAGTACTTC	CAIDGPGGEQYF
TRBV6-5	TRBJ1-1	.	TRBD1	TGTGCCAGCAGCCTGGGACAGGCTGAAGCTTTCTTT	CASSLGQAEAFF
TRBV9	TRBJ1-2	.	TRBD1	TGTGCCAGCAGCGTCGGGACAGGGGATTATGGCTACACCTTC	CASSVGTGDYGYTF
TRBV12-5	TRBJ2-3	once	.	TGTGCTAGTGGTTTGGGGGCTACAGATACGCAGTATTTT	CASGLGATDTQYF
TRBV4-1	TRBJ1-3	few	.	TGCGCCAGCAGCCAAGTTCAGGTATCGGGAAACACCATATATTTT	CASSQVQVSGNTIYF